The rows below give T cell receptor beta chains drawn from one sample of a study of identifying expanded T cells in peripheral blood. Sequencing used immunoSEQ multiplex PCR; TCRdb keeps in-frame clones, though not all of them. The table lists 75,000 to 100,000 clones, 89% of them singletons. Sequenced material: blood. These TCRs come from a person aged 18-70 years in good health. The CDR3 runs from the conserved cysteine through the conserved F or W. D genes are given only for firm matches. Not all rows give a size; the values are once, few, many and, for expanded clones, a class.

clone_size	d_call	v_call	j_call	cdr3_aa	cdr3_nt
.	.	TRBV4-1	TRBJ2-7	CASSHARDNKAYEQYF	TGCGCCAGCAGCCACGCCCGGGACAATAAAGCCTACGAGCAGTACTTC
once	.	TRBV28	TRBJ1-4	CASRETSTNEKLFF	TGTGCCAGCAGAGAAACATCAACTAATGAAAAACTGTTTTTT
.	.	TRBV6-5	TRBJ1-5	CASSYVAGEGQPQHF	TGTGCCAGCAGTTACGTAGCGGGCGAAGGTCAGCCCCAGCATTTT
.	TRBD2	TRBV6-5	TRBJ2-1	CASRLGLAGYNEQFF	TGTGCCAGCAGATTGGGACTAGCGGGTTACAATGAGCAGTTCTTC
.	TRBD2	TRBV5-8	TRBJ2-5	CASSSLAGEETQYF	TGTGCCAGCAGCTCACTAGCGGGAGAAGAGACCCAGTACTTC
.	.	TRBV5-4	TRBJ2-3	CASSLSSSTDTQYF	TGTGCCAGCAGCTTGTCCTCGAGCACAGATACGCAGTATTTT
.	.	TRBV7-9	TRBJ2-2	CASSLGRGTGELFF	TGTGCCAGCAGCTTAGGGCGAGGCACCGGGGAGCTGTTTTTT
.	.	TRBV7-7	TRBJ1-5	CASSLAGTGFGGPSNQPQHF	TGTGCCAGCAGCTTAGCGGGAACAGGGTTTGGTGGGCCGAGCAATCAGCCCCAGCATTTT
.	.	TRBV7-9	TRBJ2-3	CASSLRRAASTDTQYF	TGTGCCAGCAGCTTAAGGCGGGCAGCAAGCACAGATACGCAGTATTTT
.	.	TRBV6-6	TRBJ2-1	CASSARGGSYNEQFF	TGTGCCAGCAGCGCGCGGGGTGGCTCCTACAATGAGCAGTTCTTC
.	TRBD1	TRBV4-3	TRBJ1-2	CASSQLQGDGYTF	TGCGCCAGCAGCCAATTACAGGGGGACGGCTACACCTTC
.	TRBD2	TRBV4-2	TRBJ2-1	CASSQGGAGTYNEQFF	TGTGCCAGCAGCCAAGGGGGAGCGGGAACCTACAATGAGCAGTTCTTC
.	.	TRBV19	TRBJ2-3	CASSKEPSGYF	TGTGCCAGTAGTAAGGAGCCCTCGGGGTATTTT
once	.	TRBV20-1	TRBJ2-1	CRVGRPEQFF	TGCAGAGTAGGTCGCCCCGAGCAGTTCTTC
.	.	TRBV18	TRBJ2-7	CASSPSRQTYEQYF	TGTGCCAGCTCACCATCGCGGCAGACCTACGAGCAGTACTTC
.	.	TRBV2	TRBJ1-1	CASSEVPGEAFF	TGTGCCAGCAGTGAAGTCCCCGGGGAAGCTTTCTTT
.	.	TRBV10-2	TRBJ1-1	CASSDRYNLNTEAFF	TGCGCCAGCAGTGATCGTTACAATCTGAACACTGAAGCTTTCTTT
.	.	TRBV1	TRBJ1-1	CTSSQDPRGCAEAFF	TGCACCAGCAGCCAAGATCCAAGGGGTTGCGCTGAAGCTTTCTTT
once	TRBD2	TRBV7-9	TRBJ2-5	CASSLEASGSRQETQYF	TGTGCCAGCAGCTTAGAGGCTAGCGGGAGCCGCCAAGAGACCCAGTACTTC
.	TRBD1	TRBV7-2	TRBJ2-2	CASSLNWDRVISGELFF	TGTGCCAGCAGCCTAAATTGGGACAGGGTTATTTCCGGGGAGCTGTTTTTT
.	.	TRBV28	TRBJ1-2	CASNAPGQSNYGYTF	TGTGCCAGCAACGCACCGGGACAATCTAACTATGGCTACACCTTC
once	.	TRBV6-5	TRBJ2-2	CASSRDRTGELFF	TGTGCCAGCAGTCGGGACCGCACCGGGGAGCTGTTTTTT
.	.	TRBV28	TRBJ2-7	CASSLGRDYEQYF	TGTGCCAGCAGTTTGGGACGCGACTACGAGCAGTACTTC
.	.	TRBV5-1	TRBJ2-1	CASSLVATTDEQFF	TGCGCCAGCAGCTTGGTGGCTACCACTGATGAGCAGTTCTTC
once	.	TRBV18	TRBJ1-1	CASSPQNTEAFF	TGTGCCAGCTCACCCCAGAACACTGAGGCTTTCTTT
.	.	TRBV11-2	TRBJ2-5	CASSFSTGKETQYF	TGTGCCAGCAGCTTTTCCACAGGGAAAGAGACCCAGTACTTC
.	.	TRBV28	TRBJ2-2	CASSSRARELFF	TGTGCCAGCAGCTCGCGAGCCCGGGAGCTGTTTTTT
.	.	TRBV18	TRBJ2-2	CASSPQTAGELFF	TGTGCCAGCTCCCCCCAGACGGCCGGGGAGCTGTTTTTT
once	TRBD1	TRBV4-2	TRBJ1-2	CASSQLATGSYGYTF	TGTGCCAGCAGCCAGTTGGCGACAGGGAGCTATGGCTACACCTTC
.	.	TRBV2	TRBJ1-6	CASMKQGGNSPLHF	TGTGCCAGCATGAAACAGGGAGGTAATTCACCCCTCCACTTT
.	.	TRBV5-1	TRBJ2-7	CASSLDSSYGQYF	TGCGCCAGCAGCTTGGACAGCTCCTACGGGCAGTACTTC
.	TRBD1	TRBV7-2	TRBJ1-2	CASSIGQGGANYGYTF	TGTGCCAGCAGCATAGGACAGGGTGGGGCTAACTATGGCTACACCTTC
.	.	TRBV30	TRBJ1-2	CAWGTNYGYTF	TGTGCCTGGGGGACGAACTATGGCTACACCTTC
.	.	TRBV28	TRBJ2-7	CASSSNPKFVYEQYF	TGTGCCAGCAGTTCAAACCCGAAGTTCGTCTACGAGCAGTACTTC
.	TRBD2	TRBV7-2	TRBJ2-4	CASRLAGDYIQYF	TGTGCCAGCCGGCTAGCGGGAGATTACATTCAGTACTTC
.	TRBD2	TRBV30	TRBJ2-1	CAWSVRLGLGGEQFF	TGTGCCTGGAGTGTACGTTTAGGACTAGGCGGTGAGCAGTTCTTC
.	.	TRBV18	TRBJ1-1	CASSPRGFAEAFF	TGTGCCAGCTCACCAAGGGGGTTCGCTGAAGCTTTCTTT
.	TRBD2	TRBV19	TRBJ2-2	CASSILVGGTSGVPGELFF	TGTGCCAGTAGTATACTTGTCGGAGGGACTAGCGGGGTGCCCGGGGAGCTGTTTTTT
.	.	TRBV5-4	TRBJ2-1	CASSLETEQFF	TGTGCCAGCAGCCTGGAGACTGAGCAGTTCTTC
.	TRBD2	TRBV4-1	TRBJ2-7	CASSRTLAGVSYEQYF	TGCGCCAGCAGCCGAACACTAGCGGGGGTTTCCTACGAGCAGTACTTC
once	.	TRBV7-2	TRBJ1-6	CASSLERTSYNSPLHF	TGTGCCAGCAGCTTAGAGCGGACCTCCTATAATTCACCCCTCCACTTT
.	TRBD1	TRBV4-3	TRBJ2-1	CASSQTGNFYNEQFF	TGCGCCAGCAGCCAGACAGGGAATTTCTACAATGAGCAGTTCTTC
.	TRBD1	TRBV6-5	TRBJ1-2	CASSYLGDRKTYGYTF	TGTGCCAGCAGTTACCTAGGGGACAGAAAGACCTATGGCTACACCTTC
.	.	TRBV30	TRBJ1-1	CARGLMNTEAFF	TGTGCCCGCGGTCTCATGAACACTGAAGCTTTCTTT
.	TRBD1	TRBV7-2	TRBJ1-5	CASSTEGTGKPQHF	TGTGCCAGCAGCACGGAGGGGACAGGGAAGCCCCAGCATTTT
.	.	TRBV5-8	TRBJ1-5	CASSQGVGFGNQPQHF	TGTGCCAGCAGTCAGGGCGTTGGATTTGGCAATCAGCCCCAGCATTTT
.	.	TRBV19	TRBJ2-1	CASTPGRSYNEQFF	TGTGCCAGTACCCCCGGCAGATCCTACAATGAGCAGTTCTTC
.	TRBD1	TRBV5-4	TRBJ2-1	CASSWGQDLYNEQFF	TGTGCCAGCAGCTGGGGACAGGACCTCTACAATGAGCAGTTCTTC
.	TRBD2	TRBV4-3	TRBJ2-7	CASSQEWTSGGPSFREQYF	TGCGCCAGCAGCCAAGAATGGACTAGCGGGGGCCCTTCGTTTCGCGAGCAGTACTTC
.	TRBD2	TRBV4-3	TRBJ2-2	CASSPSGGPNTGELFF	TGCGCCAGCAGTCCCAGCGGGGGGCCGAACACCGGGGAGCTGTTTTTT
.	TRBD2	TRBV14	TRBJ2-7	CASSGTGTSYEQYF	TGTGCCAGCAGCGGGACCGGGACTAGCTACGAGCAGTACTTC
.	.	TRBV5-6	TRBJ2-7	CASSSTTFDEYF	TGTGCCAGCAGCTCGACTACCTTCGACGAGTATTTC
.	TRBD2	TRBV7-9	TRBJ2-1	CASSLPSSGSQINEQFF	TGTGCCAGCAGCTTACCATCGAGCGGGAGTCAGATCAATGAGCAGTTCTTC
.	TRBD2	TRBV15	TRBJ2-1	CATSTLTSGEIDSYNEQFF	TGTGCCACCAGCACCTTGACTAGCGGGGAAATCGACTCCTACAATGAGCAGTTCTTC
.	TRBD1	TRBV7-8	TRBJ2-5	CASSLVTTGGFETQYF	TGTGCCAGCAGCTTAGTAACGACAGGGGGATTTGAGACCCAGTACTTC
.	.	TRBV25-1	TRBJ1-1	CASSEWGGSNTEAFF	TGTGCCAGCAGTGAATGGGGGGGCTCGAACACTGAAGCTTTCTTT
.	.	TRBV5-5	TRBJ1-5	CASSLSGVGNQPQHF	TGTGCCAGCAGCTTATCGGGGGTTGGGAATCAGCCCCAGCATTTT
few	.	TRBV28	TRBJ1-6	CASHANNSPLHF	TGTGCCTCTCATGCTAACAATTCACCCCTCCACTTT
.	TRBD2	TRBV28	TRBJ2-7	CASRTSGGGSYEQYF	TGTGCCAGCAGGACTAGCGGGGGGGGGTCCTACGAGCAGTACTTC
.	TRBD1	TRBV4-3	TRBJ2-5	CASSQEGTGGLETQYF	TGCGCCAGCAGCCAAGAGGGGACAGGGGGCCTAGAGACCCAGTACTTC